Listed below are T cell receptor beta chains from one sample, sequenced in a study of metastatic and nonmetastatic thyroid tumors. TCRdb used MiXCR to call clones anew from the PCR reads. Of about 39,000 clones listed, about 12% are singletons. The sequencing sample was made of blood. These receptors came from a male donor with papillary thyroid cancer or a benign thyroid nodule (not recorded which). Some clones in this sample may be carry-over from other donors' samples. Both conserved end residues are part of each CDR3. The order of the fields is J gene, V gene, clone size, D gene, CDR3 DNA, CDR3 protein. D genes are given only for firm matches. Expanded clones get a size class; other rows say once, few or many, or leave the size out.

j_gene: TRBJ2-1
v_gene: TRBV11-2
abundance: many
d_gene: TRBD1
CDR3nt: TGTGCCAGCAGCTCGTTGACAGGGGGCTACAATGAGCAGTTCTTC
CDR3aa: CASSSLTGGYNEQFF

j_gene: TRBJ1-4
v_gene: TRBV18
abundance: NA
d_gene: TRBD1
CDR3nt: TGTGCCAGCTCATTGACAGGGGATACTAATGAAAAACTGTTTTTT
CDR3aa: CASSLTGDTNEKLFF

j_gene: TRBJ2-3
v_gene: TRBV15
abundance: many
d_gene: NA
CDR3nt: TGTGCCACCAGCAGGACCACAGATACGCAGTATTTT
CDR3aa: CATSRTTDTQYF

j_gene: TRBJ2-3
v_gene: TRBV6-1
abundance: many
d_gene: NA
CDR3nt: TGTGCCAGCTCCGGAGGGGAAACAGATACGCAGTATTTT
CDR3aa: CASSGGETDTQYF

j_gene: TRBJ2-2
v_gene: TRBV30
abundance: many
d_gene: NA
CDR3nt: TGTGCCTGGGACTTCTACACCGGGGAGCTGTTTTTT
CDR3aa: CAWDFYTGELFF

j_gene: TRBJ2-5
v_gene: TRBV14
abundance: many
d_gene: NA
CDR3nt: TGTGCCAGCAGCCGTTCCCAAGAGACCCAGTACTTC
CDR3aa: CASSRSQETQYF

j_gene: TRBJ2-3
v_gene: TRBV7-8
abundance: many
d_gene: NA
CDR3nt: TGTGCCAGCAGCCCGACCCGCGGGTATGTGAACACAGATACGCAGTATTTT
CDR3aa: CASSPTRGYVNTDTQYF

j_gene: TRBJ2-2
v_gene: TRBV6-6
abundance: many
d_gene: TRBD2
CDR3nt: TGTGCCAGCAGTTCCCGGGGACTAGCGGGAGGTCGGGAAACCGGGGAGCTGTTTTTT
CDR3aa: CASSSRGLAGGRETGELFF

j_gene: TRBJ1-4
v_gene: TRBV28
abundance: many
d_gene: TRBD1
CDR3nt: TGTGCCAGCAGTTTATGGCAGGGGGCAGGTAATGAAAAACTGTTTTTT
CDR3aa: CASSLWQGAGNEKLFF

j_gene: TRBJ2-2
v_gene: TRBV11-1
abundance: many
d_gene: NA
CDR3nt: TGTGCCAGCAGCTTATGGTCTGGGGGGACCGGGGAGCTGTTTTTT
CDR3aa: CASSLWSGGTGELFF

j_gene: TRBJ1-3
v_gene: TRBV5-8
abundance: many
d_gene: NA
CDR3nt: TGTGCCAGCAGCTTGGACGGACCTTCGGACACCATATATTTT
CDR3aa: CASSLDGPSDTIYF

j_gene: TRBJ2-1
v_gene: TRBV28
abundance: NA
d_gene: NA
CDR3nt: TGTGCCAGCAGTTCTTTGAATGGGGCAAACAAAGATGAGCAGTTCTTC
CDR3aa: CASSSLNGANKDEQFF

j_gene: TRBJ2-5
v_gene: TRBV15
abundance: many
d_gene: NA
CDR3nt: TGTGCCACCTCAAAGGGAGTTGAGACCCAGTACTTC
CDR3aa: CATSKGVETQYF

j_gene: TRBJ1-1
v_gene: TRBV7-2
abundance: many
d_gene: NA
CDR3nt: TGTACCAGCAGCTTAGGGGTGATGAACACTGAAGCTTTCTTT
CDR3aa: CTSSLGVMNTEAFF

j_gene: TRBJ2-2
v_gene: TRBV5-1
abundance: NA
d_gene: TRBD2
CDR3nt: TGCGCCAGCAGCTTAGCGGGGACCGGGGAGCTGTTTTTT
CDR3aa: CASSLAGTGELFF

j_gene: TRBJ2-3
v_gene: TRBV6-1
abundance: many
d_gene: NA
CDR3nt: TGTGCCAGCAGTGAGCGAATTGACGTAGATACGCAGTATTTT
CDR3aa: CASSERIDVDTQYF

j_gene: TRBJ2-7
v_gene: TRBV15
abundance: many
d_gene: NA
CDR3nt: TGTGCCACCAGCAGAGTCCAAGATTACGAGCAGTACTTC
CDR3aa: CATSRVQDYEQYF

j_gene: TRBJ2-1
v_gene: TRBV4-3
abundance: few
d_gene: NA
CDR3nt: TGCGCCAGCAGCCAACGCCAGGGGCAATACAATGAGCAGTTCTTC
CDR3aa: CASSQRQGQYNEQFF

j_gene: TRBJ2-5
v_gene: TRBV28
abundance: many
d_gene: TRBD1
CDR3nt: TGTGCCAGCACGAAAAGGACAGGGCGAGAGACCCAGTACTTC
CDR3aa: CASTKRTGRETQYF

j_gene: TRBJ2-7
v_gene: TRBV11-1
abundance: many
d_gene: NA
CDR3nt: TGTGCCAGCAGCCTCGGGCCTACAGGGGAGGGCTACGAGCAGTACTTC
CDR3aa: CASSLGPTGEGYEQYF

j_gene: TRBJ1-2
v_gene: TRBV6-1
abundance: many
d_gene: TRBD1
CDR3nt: TGTGCCAGCAGCGACAGGGGGCTGGGTGCTATTGGCTATGGCTACACCTTC
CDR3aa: CASSDRGLGAIGYGYTF

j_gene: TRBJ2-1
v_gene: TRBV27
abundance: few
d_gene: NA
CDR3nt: TGTGCCAGCAGTTTCGGCGGGATATCCAATGTGCAGTTCTTC
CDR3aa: CASSFGGISNVQFF

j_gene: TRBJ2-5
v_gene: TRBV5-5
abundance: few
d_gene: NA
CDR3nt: TGTGCCAGCAGCTTAGCGCAGGGGATCGGGGAGACCCAGTACTTC
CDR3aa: CASSLAQGIGETQYF

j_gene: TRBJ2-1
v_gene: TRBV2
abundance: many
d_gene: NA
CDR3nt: TGTGCCAGCAGTGAAATCAGCGGACCTTACAATGAGCAGTTCTTC
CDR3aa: CASSEISGPYNEQFF

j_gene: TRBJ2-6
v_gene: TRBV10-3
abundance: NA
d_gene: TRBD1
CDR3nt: TGTGCCATCAGCCTGACAGGGGTCGGGTCCAACGTCCTGACTTTC
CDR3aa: CAISLTGVGSNVLTF

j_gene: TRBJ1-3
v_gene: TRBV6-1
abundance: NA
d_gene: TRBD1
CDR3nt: TGTGCCAGCAGTCCCTACCGGACAGGGACGATCATATATTTT
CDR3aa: CASSPYRTGTIIYF

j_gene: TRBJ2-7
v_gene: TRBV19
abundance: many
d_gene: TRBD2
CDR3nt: TGTGCCAGTAGGGCCAGCGGGGGATTCTACGAGCAGTACTTC
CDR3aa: CASRASGGFYEQYF

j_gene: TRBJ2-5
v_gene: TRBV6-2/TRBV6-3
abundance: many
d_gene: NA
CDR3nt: TGTGCCAGCAGCGCATTCGAACGAGAGACCCAGTACTTC
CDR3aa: CASSAFERETQYF

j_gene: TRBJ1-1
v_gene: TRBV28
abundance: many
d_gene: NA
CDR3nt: TGTGCCAGCAGTCCCCGTCCCACAGGAACCTATGGTGAAGCTTTCTTT
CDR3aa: CASSPRPTGTYGEAFF

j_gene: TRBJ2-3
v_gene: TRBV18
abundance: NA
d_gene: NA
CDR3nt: TGTGCCAGCTCCCGACCGGGGGATACGCAGTATTTT
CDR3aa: CASSRPGDTQYF

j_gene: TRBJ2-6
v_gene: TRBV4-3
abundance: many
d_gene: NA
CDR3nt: TGCGCCAGCAGCCAAGAGGGAGCCTCTGGGGCCAACGTCCTGACTTTC
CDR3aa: CASSQEGASGANVLTF

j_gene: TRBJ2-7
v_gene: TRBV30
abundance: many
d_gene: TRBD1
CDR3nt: TGTGCCTGGAGTGCCTCGACAGGGGGCTTCTACGAGCAGTACTTC
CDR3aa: CAWSASTGGFYEQYF

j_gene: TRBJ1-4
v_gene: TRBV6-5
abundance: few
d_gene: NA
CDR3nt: TGTGCCAGCACCCGGGGAGTGACTGAAGAACTGTTTTTT
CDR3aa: CASTRGVTEELFF

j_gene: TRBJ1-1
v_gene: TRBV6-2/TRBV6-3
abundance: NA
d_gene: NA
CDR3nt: TGTGTCAGCAGTTATTCGGGGGGAGAAGCTTTCTTT
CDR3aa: CVSSYSGGEAFF

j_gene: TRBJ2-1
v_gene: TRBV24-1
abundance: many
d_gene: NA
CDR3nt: TGTGCCACCAGTGACTCACGGACTAATTACAATGAGCAGTTCTTC
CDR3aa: CATSDSRTNYNEQFF

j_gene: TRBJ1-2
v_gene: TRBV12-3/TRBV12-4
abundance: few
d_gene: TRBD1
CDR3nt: TGTGCCAGCAGTAACCCCGGGACAGCCTATGGCTACACCTTC
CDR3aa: CASSNPGTAYGYTF

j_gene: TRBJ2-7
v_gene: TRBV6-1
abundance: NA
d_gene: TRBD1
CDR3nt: TGTGCCAGCAGTGAAGGAGGGACAGGGGATTACGAGCAGTACTTC
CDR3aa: CASSEGGTGDYEQYF

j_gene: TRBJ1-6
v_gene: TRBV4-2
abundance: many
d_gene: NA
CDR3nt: TGTGCCAGCAGCCCTGGGACGGAGAATTCACCCCTCCACTTT
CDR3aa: CASSPGTENSPLHF

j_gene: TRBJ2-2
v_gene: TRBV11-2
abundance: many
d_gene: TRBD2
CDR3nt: TGTGCCAGCAGCTTAGGGGGCAGGGGACTAGCGGTCACCGGGGAGCTGTTTTTT
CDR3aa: CASSLGGRGLAVTGELFF